Reported below is one T cell receptor beta chain. These data originate in a study of blood T cell repertoires in COVID-19. Assay: immunoSEQ multiplex PCR; the TCRdb copy retains only in-frame clones and omits some. The table has fewer than 200,000 clones, 70% to 85% seen once. The CDR3 is 15 amino acids. Germline assignment: CDR1 GTSNPN and CDR2 SVGIG (reference sequence). The V gene end was trimmed by 3 bases and the J gene end by 2 bases; junction bases not matched to a gene: 10. Sequencing was done on a sample of PBMCs or T cells enriched from blood (not recorded which). The receptor's source is a woman in her 70s in a cohort exposed to, infected with or recovered from COVID-19 (not recorded which). This chain joins TRBV30 and TRBJ2-7; 7 bases are shared with TRBD1. The CDR3 spells CAWRKRQGTAYEQYF. Written as DNA, the CDR3 is TGTGCCTGGAGAAAGAGACAGGGAACAGCCTACGAGCAGTACTTC.